The sample holds a few counts of the clone carrying this T cell receptor (beta chain). Its antigen is unknown. J gave up 5 bases and V 8 bases, and 8 bases lay outside the gene matches. The CDR3 is 16 amino acids. Germline CDR1 reads SEHNR; CDR2 reads FQNEAQ (reference sequence). The sample belongs to a study of post-analysis software for immune sequencing data. Included in the TCR beta cDNA libraries were unique molecular identifiers. Each sample of roughly 1 to 11 million input T cells yielded roughly 500,000 cDNA molecules, so each molecule approximated one T cell. One entry per CDR3 protein results from TCRdb running MiXCR on the PCR reads. The table shows 170,000 or so distinct CDR3 sequences, with about 29% occurring only once. Study-wide results and limits: Samples from a shared batch, those prepared together, strongly co-clustered by F measure. Compared with controls, patients had more of about 5 TRBV segments, including TRBV5-6, TRBV5-1 and TRBV20-1.

This sequence joins TRBV7-9 and TRBJ2-1; TRBD2 aligns across 14 bases. Sequenced sample: blood. This receptor was taken from a girl aged 5 to 17 with multiple sclerosis. The CDR3 loop reads CASATLTSGRDNEQFF. The CDR3 DNA sequence: TGTGCCAGCGCCACCTTGACTAGCGGGAGGGACAATGAGCAGTTCTTC.